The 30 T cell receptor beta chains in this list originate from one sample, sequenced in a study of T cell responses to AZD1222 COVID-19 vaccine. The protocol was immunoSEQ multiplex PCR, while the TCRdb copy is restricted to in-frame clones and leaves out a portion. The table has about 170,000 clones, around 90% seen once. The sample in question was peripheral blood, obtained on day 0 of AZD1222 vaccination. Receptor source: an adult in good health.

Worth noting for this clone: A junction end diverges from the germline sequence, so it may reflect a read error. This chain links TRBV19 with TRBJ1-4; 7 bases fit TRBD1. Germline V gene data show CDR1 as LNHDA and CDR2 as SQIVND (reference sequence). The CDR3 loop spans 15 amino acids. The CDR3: CASSIRQGHLQKLFF. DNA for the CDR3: TGTGCCAGTAGTATCCGACAGGGACACCTCCAAAAGCTGTTTTTT. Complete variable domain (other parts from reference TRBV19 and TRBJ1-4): DGGITQSPKYLFRKEGQNVTLSCEQNLNHDAMYWYRQDPGQGLRLIYYSQIVNDFQKGDIAEGYSVSREKKESFPLTVTSAQKNPTAFYLCASSIRQGHLQKLFFGSGTQLSVL.

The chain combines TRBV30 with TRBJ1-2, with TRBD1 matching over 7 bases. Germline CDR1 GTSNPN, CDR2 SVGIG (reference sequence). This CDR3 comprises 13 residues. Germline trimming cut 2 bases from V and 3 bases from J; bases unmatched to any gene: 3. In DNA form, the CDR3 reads TGTGCCTGGAGTATCCAGGGGGACTATGGCTACACCTTC. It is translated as CAWSIQGDYGYTF.

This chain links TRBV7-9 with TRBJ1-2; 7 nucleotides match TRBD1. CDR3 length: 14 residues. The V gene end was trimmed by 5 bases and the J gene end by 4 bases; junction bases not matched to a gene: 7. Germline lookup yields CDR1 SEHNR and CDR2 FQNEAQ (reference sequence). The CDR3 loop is CASSQLTGSYGYTF. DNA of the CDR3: TGTGCCAGCAGCCAACTGACAGGGTCCTATGGCTACACCTTC.

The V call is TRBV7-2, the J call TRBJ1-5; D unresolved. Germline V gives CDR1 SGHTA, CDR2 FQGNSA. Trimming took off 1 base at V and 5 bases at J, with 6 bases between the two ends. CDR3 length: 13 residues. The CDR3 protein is CASSLGAYQPQHF. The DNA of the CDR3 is TGTGCCAGCAGCTTAGGTGCCTATCAGCCCCAGCATTTT.

The CDR3 DNA follows: TGTGCCAGCAGTTTACGAGGGCTAGCGGAGTCCCCTCATGAGCAGTTCTTC. It specifies CASSLRGLAESPHEQFF. This chain joins TRBV28 and TRBJ2-1, with TRBD2 matching 7 bases. Germline V gene lookup returns CDR1 MDHEN and CDR2 SYDVKM. V dropped 2 bases and J dropped 8; count of bases not matched to a gene: 15. The CDR3 consists of 17 residues.

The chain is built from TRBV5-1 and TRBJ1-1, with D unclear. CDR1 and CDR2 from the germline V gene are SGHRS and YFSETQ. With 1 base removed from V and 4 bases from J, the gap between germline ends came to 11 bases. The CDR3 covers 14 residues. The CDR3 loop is CASSLRDLGTEAFF. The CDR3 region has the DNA TGCGCCAGCAGCTTGCGGGATTTGGGCACTGAAGCTTTCTTT.

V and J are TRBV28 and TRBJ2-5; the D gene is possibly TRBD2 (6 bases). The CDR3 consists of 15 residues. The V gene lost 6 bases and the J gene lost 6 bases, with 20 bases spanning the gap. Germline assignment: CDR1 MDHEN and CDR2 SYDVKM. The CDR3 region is CASSRMGGDTQTQYF. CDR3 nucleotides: TGTGCCAGCAGCCGGATGGGCGGGGATACGCAGACCCAGTACTTC.

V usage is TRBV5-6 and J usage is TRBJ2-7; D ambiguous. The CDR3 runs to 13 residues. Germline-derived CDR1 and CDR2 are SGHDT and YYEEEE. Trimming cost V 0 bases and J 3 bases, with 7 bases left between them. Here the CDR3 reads CASSLVSRYEQYF. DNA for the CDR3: TGTGCCAGCAGCTTGGTTTCTCGCTACGAGCAGTACTTC.

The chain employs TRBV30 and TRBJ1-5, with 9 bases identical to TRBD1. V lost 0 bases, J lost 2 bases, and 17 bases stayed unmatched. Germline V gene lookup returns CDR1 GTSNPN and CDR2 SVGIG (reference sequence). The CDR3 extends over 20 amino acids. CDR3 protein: CAWSVQGAFWGSGGNQPQHF. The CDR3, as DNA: TGTGCCTGGAGTGTACAGGGGGCGTTTTGGGGGTCTGGGGGCAATCAGCCCCAGCATTTT.

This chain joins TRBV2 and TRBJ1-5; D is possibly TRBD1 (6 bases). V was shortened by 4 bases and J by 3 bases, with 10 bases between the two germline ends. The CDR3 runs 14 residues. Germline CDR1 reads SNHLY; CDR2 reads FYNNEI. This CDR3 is CASSAGAANQPQHF. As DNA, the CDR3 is TGTGCCAGCAGTGCAGGGGCGGCCAATCAGCCCCAGCATTTT.

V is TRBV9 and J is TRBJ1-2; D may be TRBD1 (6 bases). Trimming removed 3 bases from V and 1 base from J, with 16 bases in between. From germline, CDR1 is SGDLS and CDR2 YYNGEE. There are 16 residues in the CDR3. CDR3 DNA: TGTGCCAGCAGCGCCAGCCATGGACAGATTAACTATGGCTACACCTTC. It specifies CASSASHGQINYGYTF.

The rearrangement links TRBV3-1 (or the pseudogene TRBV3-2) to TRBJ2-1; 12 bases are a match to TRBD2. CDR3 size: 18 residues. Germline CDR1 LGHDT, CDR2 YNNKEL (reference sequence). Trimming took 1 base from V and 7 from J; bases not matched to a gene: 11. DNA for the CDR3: TGTGCCAGCAGCCAAGTGGTAGGGGCCGGGACTAGCGGGAATGAGCAGTTCTTC. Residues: CASSQVVGAGTSGNEQFF.

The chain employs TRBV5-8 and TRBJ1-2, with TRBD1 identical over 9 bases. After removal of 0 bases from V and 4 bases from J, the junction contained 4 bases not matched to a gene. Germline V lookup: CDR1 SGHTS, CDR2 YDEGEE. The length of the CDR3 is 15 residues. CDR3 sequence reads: CASSLGQGVIYGYTF. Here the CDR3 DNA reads TGTGCCAGCAGCTTGGGACAGGGGGTTATCTATGGCTACACCTTC.

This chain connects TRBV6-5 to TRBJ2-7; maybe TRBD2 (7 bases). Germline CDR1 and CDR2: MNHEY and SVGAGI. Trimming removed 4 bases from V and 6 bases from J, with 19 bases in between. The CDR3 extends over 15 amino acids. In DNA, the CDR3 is TGTGCCAGCAGTTGGGGGGGGCCCTACCCCACCGAGCAGTACTTC. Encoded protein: CASSWGGPYPTEQYF.

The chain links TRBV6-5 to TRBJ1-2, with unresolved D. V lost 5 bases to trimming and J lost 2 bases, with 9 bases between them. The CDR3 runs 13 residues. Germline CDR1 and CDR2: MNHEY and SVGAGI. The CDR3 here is CASSPAANYGYTF. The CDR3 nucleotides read TGTGCCAGCAGTCCGGCAGCCAACTATGGCTACACCTTC.

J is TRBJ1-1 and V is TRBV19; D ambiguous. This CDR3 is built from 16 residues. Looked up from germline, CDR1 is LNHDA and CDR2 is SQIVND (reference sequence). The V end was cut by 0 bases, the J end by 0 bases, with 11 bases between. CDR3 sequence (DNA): TGTGCCAGTAGTATAGATCGAGGCAGGATGAACACTGAAGCTTTCTTT. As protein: CASSIDRGRMNTEAFF.

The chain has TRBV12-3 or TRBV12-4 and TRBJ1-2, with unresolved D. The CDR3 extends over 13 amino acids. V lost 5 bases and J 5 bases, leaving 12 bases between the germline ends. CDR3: CASSPDKIYGYTF. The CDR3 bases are TGTGCCAGCAGTCCAGACAAAATTTATGGCTACACCTTC.

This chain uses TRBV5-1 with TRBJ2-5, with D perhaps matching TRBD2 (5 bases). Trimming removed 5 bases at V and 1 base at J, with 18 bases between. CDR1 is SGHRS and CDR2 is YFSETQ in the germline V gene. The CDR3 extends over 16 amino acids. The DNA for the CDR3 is TGCGCCAGCAGAATGAATCCTCTAGCCGTCCAAGAGACCCAGTACTTC. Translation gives CASRMNPLAVQETQYF.

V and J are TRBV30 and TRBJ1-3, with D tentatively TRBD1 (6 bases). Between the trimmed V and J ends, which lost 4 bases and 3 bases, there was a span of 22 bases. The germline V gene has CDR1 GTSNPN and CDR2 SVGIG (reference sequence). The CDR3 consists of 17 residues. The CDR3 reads CAWTLGLGGQFGNTIYF. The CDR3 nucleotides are TGTGCCTGGACTCTGGGTCTGGGGGGGCAATTTGGAAACACCATATATTTT.

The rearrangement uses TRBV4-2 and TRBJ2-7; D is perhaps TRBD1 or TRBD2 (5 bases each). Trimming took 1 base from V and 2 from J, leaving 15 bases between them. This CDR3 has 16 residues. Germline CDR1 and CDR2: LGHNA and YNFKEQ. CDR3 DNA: TGTGCCAGCAGCCAAGGAGGGGCCGACCGTACCTACGAGCAGTACTTC. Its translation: CASSQGGADRTYEQYF.

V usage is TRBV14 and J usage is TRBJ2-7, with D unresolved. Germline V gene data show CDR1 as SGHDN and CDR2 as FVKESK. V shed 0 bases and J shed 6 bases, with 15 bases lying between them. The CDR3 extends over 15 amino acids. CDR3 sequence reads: CASSQDLLASSEQYF. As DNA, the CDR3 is TGTGCCAGCAGCCAAGATCTACTGGCCTCTTCCGAGCAGTACTTC.

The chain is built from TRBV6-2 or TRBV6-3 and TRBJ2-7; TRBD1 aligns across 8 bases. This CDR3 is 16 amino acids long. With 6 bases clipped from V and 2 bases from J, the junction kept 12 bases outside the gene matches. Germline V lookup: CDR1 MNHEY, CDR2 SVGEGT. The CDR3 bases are TGTGCCAGCAGCAGAAACAGGGGGTTGGTGGCCTACGAGCAGTACGTC. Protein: CASSRNRGLVAYEQYV.

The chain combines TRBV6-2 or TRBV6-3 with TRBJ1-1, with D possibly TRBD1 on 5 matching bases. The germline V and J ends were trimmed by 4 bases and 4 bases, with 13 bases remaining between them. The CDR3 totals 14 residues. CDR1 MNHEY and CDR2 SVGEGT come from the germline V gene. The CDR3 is CASSFGWGGTEAFF. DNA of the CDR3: TGTGCCAGCAGTTTCGGATGGGGCGGCACTGAAGCTTTCTTT.

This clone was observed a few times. The CDR3 sequence is CACPGPYNSPLHF. Written as DNA, the CDR3 is TGCGCCTGCCCCGGCCCGTATAATTCACCCCTCCACTTT. This chain connects TRBV10-1 to TRBJ1-6, with D unclear. V was pared by 11 bases and J by 4 bases, with 12 bases between. Per germline, CDR1 WNHNN and CDR2 SYGVQD (reference sequence). This CDR3 has 13 residues.

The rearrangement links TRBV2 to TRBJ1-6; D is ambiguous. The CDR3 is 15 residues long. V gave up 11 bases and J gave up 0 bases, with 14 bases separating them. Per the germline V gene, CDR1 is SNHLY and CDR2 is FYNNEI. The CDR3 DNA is TGTGCCTGGACGGGGAGCGGCTCCTATAATTCACCCCTCCACTTT. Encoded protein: CAWTGSGSYNSPLHF.

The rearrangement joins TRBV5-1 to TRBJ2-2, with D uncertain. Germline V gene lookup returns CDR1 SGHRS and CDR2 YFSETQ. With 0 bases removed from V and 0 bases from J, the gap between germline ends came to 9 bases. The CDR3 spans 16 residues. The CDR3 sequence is CASSLVVPANTGELFF. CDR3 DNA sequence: TGCGCCAGCAGCTTGGTTGTCCCCGCGAACACCGGGGAGCTGTTTTTT.

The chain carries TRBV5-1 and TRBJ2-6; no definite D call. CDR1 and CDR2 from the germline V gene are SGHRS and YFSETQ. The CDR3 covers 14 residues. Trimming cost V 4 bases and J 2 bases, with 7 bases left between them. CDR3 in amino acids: CASSGGAGANVLTF. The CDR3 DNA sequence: TGCGCCAGCAGCGGTGGAGCTGGGGCCAACGTCCTGACTTTC.

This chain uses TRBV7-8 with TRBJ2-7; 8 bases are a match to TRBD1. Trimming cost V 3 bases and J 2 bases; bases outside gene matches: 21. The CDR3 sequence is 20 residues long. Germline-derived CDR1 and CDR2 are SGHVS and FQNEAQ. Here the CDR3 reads CASSFPEAGGVGSGAYEQYF. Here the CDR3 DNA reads TGTGCCAGCAGCTTCCCTGAAGCAGGGGGCGTTGGATCAGGAGCCTACGAGCAGTACTTC.

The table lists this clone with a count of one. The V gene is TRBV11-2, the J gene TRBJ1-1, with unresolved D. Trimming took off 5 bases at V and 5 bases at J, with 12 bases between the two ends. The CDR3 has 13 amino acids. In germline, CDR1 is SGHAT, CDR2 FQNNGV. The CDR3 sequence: CASSLTRGTEAFF. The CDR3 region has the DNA TGTGCCAGCAGCCTAACACGGGGTACTGAAGCTTTCTTT. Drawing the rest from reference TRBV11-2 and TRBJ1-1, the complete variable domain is EAGVAQSPRYKIIEKRQSVAFWCNPISGHATLYWYQQILGQGPKLLIQFQNNGVVDDSQLPKDRFSAERLKGVDSTLKIQPAKLEDSAVYLCASSLTRGTEAFFGQGTRLTVV.

In DNA, the CDR3 is TGTGCCAGCTCACTCCTTCTCCCCTCTGGAAACACCATATATTTT. It codes for CASSLLLPSGNTIYF. The V gene is TRBV18, the J gene TRBJ1-3; unclear D gene. The CDR3 is made up of 15 amino acids. Between the trimmed V and J ends, which lost 4 bases and 0 bases, there was a span of 10 bases. Germline V gives CDR1 KGHSH, CDR2 LQKENI.